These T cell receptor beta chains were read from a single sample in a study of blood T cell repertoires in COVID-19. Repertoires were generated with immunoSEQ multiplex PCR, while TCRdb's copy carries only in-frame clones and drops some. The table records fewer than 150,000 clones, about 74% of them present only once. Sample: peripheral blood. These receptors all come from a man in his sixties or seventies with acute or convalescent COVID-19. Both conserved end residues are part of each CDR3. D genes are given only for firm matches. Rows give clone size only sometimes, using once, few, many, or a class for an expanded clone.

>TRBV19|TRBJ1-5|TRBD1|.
CASSDRGQPQHF
TGTGCCAGTAGCGACAGGGGTCAGCCCCAGCATTTT
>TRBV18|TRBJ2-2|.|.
CASSPDGGELFF
TGTGCCAGCTCACCCGACGGGGGGGAGCTGTTTTTT
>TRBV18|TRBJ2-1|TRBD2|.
CASSPMASGSYNEQFF
TGTGCCAGCTCACCAATGGCTAGCGGATCCTACAATGAGCAGTTCTTC
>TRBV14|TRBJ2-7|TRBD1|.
CASSQGTGVYEQYF
TGTGCCAGCAGCCAAGGGACAGGGGTATACGAGCAGTACTTC
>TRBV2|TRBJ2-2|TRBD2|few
CASSGGLVGTGELFF
TGTGCCAGCAGTGGGGGACTAGTGGGGACCGGGGAGCTGTTTTTT
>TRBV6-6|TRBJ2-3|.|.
CASSPPGSRGNTQYF
TGTGCCAGCAGTCCCCCCGGTAGCAGAGGGAATACGCAGTATTTT
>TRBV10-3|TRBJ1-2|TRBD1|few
CAITPGQIYGYTF
TGTGCCATCACCCCGGGACAGATCTATGGCTACACCTTC
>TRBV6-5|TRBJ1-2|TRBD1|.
CASSTRGRGYTF
TGTGCCAGCAGTACTAGGGGGCGGGGCTACACCTTC
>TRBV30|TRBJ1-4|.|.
CAWSQRTGEKLFF
TGTGCCTGGAGCCAAAGAACGGGGGAAAAACTGTTTTTT
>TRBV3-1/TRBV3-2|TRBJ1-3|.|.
CASSQGGSLGGNTIYF
TGTGCCAGCAGCCAAGGAGGGAGTTTGGGTGGAAACACCATATATTTT
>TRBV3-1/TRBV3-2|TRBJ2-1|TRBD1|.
CASSPGTGFYEQFF
TGTGCCAGCAGCCCCGGGACAGGGTTTTATGAGCAGTTCTTC
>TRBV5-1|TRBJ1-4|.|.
CASSSDGADEKLFF
TGCGCCAGCAGCTCGGATGGGGCCGATGAAAAACTGTTTTTT
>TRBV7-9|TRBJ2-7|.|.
CASSRTGYSEQYF
TGTGCCAGCAGTCGCACAGGGTACAGCGAGCAGTACTTC
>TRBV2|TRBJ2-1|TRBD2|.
CASNRAVTSGGAREQFF
TGTGCCAGCAACAGAGCAGTAACTAGCGGGGGGGCCAGGGAGCAGTTCTTC
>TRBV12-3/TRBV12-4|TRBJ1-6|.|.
CASSFADSPLHF
TGTGCCAGCAGTTTCGCAGATTCACCCCTCCACTTT
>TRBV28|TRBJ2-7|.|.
CASSSTASARYEQYF
TGTGCCAGCAGTTCGACGGCTAGCGCCCGTTACGAGCAGTACTTC
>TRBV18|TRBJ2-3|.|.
CASSPPLEYTQYF
TGTGCCAGCTCACCACCTTTGGAGTATACGCAGTATTTT